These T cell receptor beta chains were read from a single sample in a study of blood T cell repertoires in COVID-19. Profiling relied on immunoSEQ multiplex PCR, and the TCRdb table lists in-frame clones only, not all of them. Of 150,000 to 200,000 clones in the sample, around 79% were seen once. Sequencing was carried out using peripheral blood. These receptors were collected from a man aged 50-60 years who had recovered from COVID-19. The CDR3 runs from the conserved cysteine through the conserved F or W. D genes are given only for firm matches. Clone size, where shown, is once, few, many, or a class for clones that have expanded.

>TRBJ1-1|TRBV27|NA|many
TGTGCCAGCAGCCCCACACTCCCGGGACACGGGAACACTGAAGCTTTCTTT
CASSPTLPGHGNTEAFF
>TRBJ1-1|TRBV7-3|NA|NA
TGTGCCAGCAGCTTGGACAGGAACACTGAAGCTTTCTTT
CASSLDRNTEAFF
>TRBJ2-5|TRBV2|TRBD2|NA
TGTGCCAGCATAGCGGGAGGGGAGACCCAGTACTTC
CASIAGGETQYF
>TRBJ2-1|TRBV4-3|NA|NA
TGCGCCAGCAGCCAAGAGTACACTAGCCCCACTTACAATGAGCAGTTCTTC
CASSQEYTSPTYNEQFF
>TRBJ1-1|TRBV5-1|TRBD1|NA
TGCGCCAGCAGCTTGAGACAGGGGAACACTGAAGCTTTCTTT
CASSLRQGNTEAFF
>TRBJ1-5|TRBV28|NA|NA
TGTGCCAGCAGGGGGGGTAATCAGCCCCAGCATTTT
CASRGGNQPQHF
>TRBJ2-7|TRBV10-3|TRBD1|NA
TGTGCCATCAGGGGGACAGGGGGCGAGCAGTACTTC
CAIRGTGGEQYF
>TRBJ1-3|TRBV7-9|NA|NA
TGTGCCAGCAGCTTAGCAGCTGGGACAATGAGCTCTGGAAACACCATATATTTT
CASSLAAGTMSSGNTIYF
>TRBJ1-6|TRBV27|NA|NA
TGTGCCAGCAGTTTATCGTACGGGGTGGGTTCACCCCTCCACTTT
CASSLSYGVGSPLHF
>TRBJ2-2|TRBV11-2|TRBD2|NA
TGTGCCAGCGGACTAGCGGGAGGTGCCGGGGAGCTGTTTTTT
CASGLAGGAGELFF
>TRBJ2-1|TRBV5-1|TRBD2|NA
TGCGCCAGCAGCTCCGGACTAGCGGGAGGGCTCGACAATGAGCAGTTCTTC
CASSSGLAGGLDNEQFF
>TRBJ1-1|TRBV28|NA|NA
TGTGCCAGCATCCGAACGGTGAACACTGAAGCTTTCTTT
CASIRTVNTEAFF
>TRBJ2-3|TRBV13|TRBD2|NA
TGTGCCAGCAGCTTAGCCACAACTAGCGGGACCTCGACCGGAATAGATACGCAGTATTTT
CASSLATTSGTSTGIDTQYF
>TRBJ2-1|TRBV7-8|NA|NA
TGTGCCAGCAGCTTAGACCACCGGGACTACAATGAGCAGTTCTTC
CASSLDHRDYNEQFF
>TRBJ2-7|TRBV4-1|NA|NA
TGCGCCAGCAGCCAAAACAGGGACGAGCAGTACTTC
CASSQNRDEQYF